Each of the 14 T cell receptor beta chains below was sequenced from the same sample in a study of shared clonotypes between healthy human individuals. Method: immunoSEQ multiplex PCR; TCRdb's copy keeps in-frame clones and lacks some. The table records 2 million to 2.5 million clones, 85% to 95% of them present only once. The source material was naive CD4+ T cells from PBMCs. The sample's subset: CD45RA+ positively selected. All receptors derive from a man aged 18 to 35 in good health. Some clones in this sample may be carry-over from other donors' samples.

The rearrangement uses TRBV21-1 and TRBJ1-5. TRBV21-1 is a documented pseudogene. The CDR3 extends over 16 amino acids. The CDR3 reads CASSKYMRAGSKPQHF. DNA for the CDR3: TGTGCCAGCAGCAAATACATGAGGGCAGGGAGTAAGCCCCAGCATTTT.

In the case of this clone: This sample includes further DNA sequences coding for the same CDR3. This chain uses TRBV5-4 with TRBJ2-7; 11 nucleotides line up with TRBD2. The CDR3 is 15 residues long. V lost 4 bases to trimming and J lost 3 bases; unmatched junction nucleotides: 6. Germline V gives CDR1 SGHNT, CDR2 YYREEE (reference sequence). Here the CDR3 reads CASSHPGLADYEQYF. In DNA, the CDR3 is TGTGCCAGCAGCCACCCGGGACTAGCGGACTACGAGCAGTACTTC. The full variable domain, rest sourced from reference TRBV5-4 and TRBJ2-7, is ETGVTQSPTHLIKTRGQQVTLRCSSQSGHNTVSWYQQALGQGPQFIFQYYREEENGRGNFPPRFSGLQFPNYSSELNVNALELDDSALYLCASSHPGLADYEQYFGPGTRLTVT.

As for this clone: At the DNA level, this CDR3 is encoded by other sequences in the same sample as well. The chain recombines TRBV5-1 with TRBJ1-5; 9 nucleotides line up with TRBD1. The CDR3 has 14 residues. With V trimmed by 3 bases and J by 4 bases, 2 bases remained unmatched. Germline V gene data show CDR1 as SGHRS and CDR2 as YFSETQ. CDR3 amino acids: CASSSGQGNQPQHF. CDR3 bases: TGCGCCAGCAGCTCGGGACAGGGTAATCAGCCCCAGCATTTT.

This clone was recorded only once. This chain links TRBV19 with TRBJ1-5; a possible D gene is TRBD1 (5 bases). V lost 5 bases to trimming and J lost 1 base, with 12 bases between them. CDR3 length equals 15 residues. The germline gives CDR1 LNHDA, CDR2 SQIVND (reference sequence). The CDR3 DNA follows: TGTGCCAGTAGTTCTGGACAAATAAGCAATCAGCCCCAGCATTTT. Translating it yields CASSSGQISNQPQHF.

The rearrangement joins TRBV28 to TRBJ2-7, with D uncertain. Germline V gene sequence: CDR1 MDHEN, CDR2 SYDVKM. CDR3 length: 12 amino acids. V was pared by 7 bases and J by 3 bases, with 10 bases between. CDR3 in amino acids: CASTQSRYEQYF. DNA for the CDR3: TGTGCCAGCACCCAGAGTCGCTACGAGCAGTACTTC.

The chain employs TRBV7-9 and TRBJ1-5; tentative D call: TRBD1 (5 bases). There are 16 residues in the CDR3. The germline gives CDR1 SEHNR, CDR2 FQNEAQ (reference sequence). With 0 bases removed from V and 4 bases from J, the gap between germline ends came to 13 bases. This CDR3 reads CASSLAPRRGNQPQHF. The CDR3 nucleotides read TGTGCCAGCAGCTTAGCGCCGAGGAGGGGTAATCAGCCCCAGCATTTT.

This chain connects TRBV29-1 to TRBJ1-3, with D tentatively TRBD1 (6 bases). Germline V gene data show CDR1 as SQVTM and CDR2 as ANQGSEA. The CDR3 runs to 14 residues. Between the trimmed V and J ends, which lost 5 bases and 0 bases, there was a span of 11 bases. CDR3 residues: CSVLRDNSGNTIYF. CDR3 DNA: TGCAGCGTTCTTCGGGACAACTCTGGAAACACCATATATTTT.

This clone was seen more than once but under ten times. Other DNA sequences within the sample encode an identical CDR3. This chain connects TRBV6-5 to TRBJ1-1; 9 bases match TRBD1. The CDR3 consists of 13 residues. Unmatched junction bases numbered 4, after V lost 6 bases and J lost 5 bases. The germline gives CDR1 MNHEY, CDR2 SVGAGI. The CDR3 DNA reads as TGTGCCAGCAGGAGACAGGGGGTGACTGAAGCTTTCTTT. It codes for CASRRQGVTEAFF.

This rearrangement joins TRBV10-2 to TRBJ2-5; no clear D gene. With 5 bases removed from V and 1 base from J, the gap between germline ends came to 5 bases. The germline CDR1 and CDR2 sequences are WSHSY and SAAADI. The CDR3 is 12 amino acids. The CDR3: CASSSSQETQYF. The CDR3 bases are TGCGCCAGCAGTTCAAGCCAAGAGACCCAGTACTTC.

The CDR3 is CASSTRGVGELFF. The CDR3 DNA follows: TGTGCCAGCAGCACCAGGGGCGTCGGGGAGCTGTTTTTT. The gene calls are TRBV7-9 and TRBJ2-2; the D gene is possibly TRBD1 (6 bases). Germline loops: CDR1 SEHNR, CDR2 FQNEAQ (reference sequence). The CDR3 spans 13 residues. V shed 5 bases and J shed 7 bases, with 11 bases lying between them.

V gene TRBV7-9 combines with J gene TRBJ2-3; perhaps D is TRBD1 or TRBD2 (5 bases each). V lost 4 bases and J lost 8, with 25 bases in between. The germline CDR1 and CDR2 sequences are SEHNR and FQNEAQ (reference sequence). The CDR3 has 17 amino acids. Written as DNA, the CDR3 is TGTGCCAGCAGCTCAACGAGGGTCAGGGACGAGTACGGTACGCAGTATTTT. Amino acid sequence: CASSSTRVRDEYGTQYF.

The chain is built from TRBV11-1 and TRBJ1-3; no clear D. This CDR3 spans 18 amino acids. In germline, CDR1 is SGHAT, CDR2 FQDESV (reference sequence). The V gene lost 2 bases and the J gene lost 0 bases, with 17 bases spanning the gap. CDR3 in DNA: TGTGCCAGCAGCTTATTAGGTGGGAGCCGGCGCTCTGGAAACACCATATATTTT. It codes for CASSLLGGSRRSGNTIYF. Drawing the rest from reference TRBV11-1 and TRBJ1-3, the complete variable domain is EAEVAQSPRYKITEKSQAVAFWCDPISGHATLYWYRQILGQGPELLVQFQDESVVDDSQLPKDRFSAERLKGVDSTLKIQPAELGDSAMYLCASSLLGGSRRSGNTIYFGEGSWLTVV.

The chain is built from TRBV6-4 and TRBJ2-1; tentatively, D is TRBD2 (5 bases). The germline V and J ends were trimmed by 3 bases and 10 bases, with 10 bases remaining between them. The CDR3 has 12 amino acids. Germline V gene lookup returns CDR1 MRHNA and CDR2 SNTAGT. CDR3 amino acids: CASSDEGWEQFF. The CDR3 bases are TGTGCCAGCAGTGATGAGGGTTGGGAGCAGTTCTTC.

CDR3 protein: CASRERGPLDTQYF. CDR3 DNA sequence: TGTGCCAGTCGTGAGAGGGGACCCTTGGATACGCAGTATTTT. The genes are TRBV19 and TRBJ2-3; D is possibly TRBD1 or TRBD2 (5 bases each). CDR1 and CDR2 from the germline V gene are LNHDA and SQIVND (reference sequence). Deletions cut 8 bases from V and 6 bases from J, with 18 bases between. This CDR3 comprises 14 residues. Variable domain in full (rest from reference TRBV19 and TRBJ2-3): DGGITQSPKYLFRKEGQNVTLSCEQNLNHDAMYWYRQDPGQGLRLIYYSQIVNDFQKGDIAEGYSVSREKKESFPLTVTSAQKNPTAFYLCASRERGPLDTQYFGPGTRLTVL.